This entry lists 2 T cell receptor beta chains sequenced from one sample in a study of OX40 agonist ivuxolimab in advanced cancers. Libraries were prepared by immunoSEQ multiplex PCR; TCRdb keeps only in-frame clonotypes and omits some of them. The table has 68,000 or so clones, about four fifths seen once; the top ten hold approximately 2.1%. The sample consisted of CD4+ or CD8+ T cells sorted from blood, taken in a trial of the OX40 agonist ivuxolimab. All receptors derive from an adult with an advanced solid tumor such as melanoma, head and neck, liver or kidney cancer.

The chain combines TRBV5-1 with TRBJ1-1; 8 nucleotides line up with TRBD1. The CDR3 covers 14 residues. Germline-derived CDR1 and CDR2 are SGHRS and YFSETQ. J gave up 1 base and V 3 bases, and 2 bases lay outside the gene matches. The CDR3 region has the DNA TGCGCCAGCAGCTGGGGACAGGCGAACACTGAAGCTTTCTTT. Its translation is CASSWGQANTEAFF.

The rearrangement links TRBV28 to TRBJ2-2; D uncertain. Trimming removed 2 bases from V and 6 bases from J, with 4 bases in between. Germline loops: CDR1 MDHEN, CDR2 SYDVKM. The CDR3 has 12 amino acids. Here the CDR3 reads CASSLNAGELFF. The CDR3 bases are TGTGCCAGCAGTTTAAATGCCGGGGAGCTGTTTTTT.